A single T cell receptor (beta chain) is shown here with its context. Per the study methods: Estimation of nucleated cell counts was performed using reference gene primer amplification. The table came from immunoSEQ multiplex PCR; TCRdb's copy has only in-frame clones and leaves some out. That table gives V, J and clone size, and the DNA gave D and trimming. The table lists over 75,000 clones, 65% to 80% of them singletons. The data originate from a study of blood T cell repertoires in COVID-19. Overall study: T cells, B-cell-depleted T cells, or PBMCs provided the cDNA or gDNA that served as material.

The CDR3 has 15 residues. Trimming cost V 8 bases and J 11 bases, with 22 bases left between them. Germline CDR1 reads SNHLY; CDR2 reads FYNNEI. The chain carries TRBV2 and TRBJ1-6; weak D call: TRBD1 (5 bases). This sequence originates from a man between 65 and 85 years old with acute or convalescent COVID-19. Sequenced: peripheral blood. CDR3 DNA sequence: TGTGCCAGCCTGTATGAATCTGGACATTCCCCACCCCTCCACTTT. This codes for CASLYESGHSPPLHF.